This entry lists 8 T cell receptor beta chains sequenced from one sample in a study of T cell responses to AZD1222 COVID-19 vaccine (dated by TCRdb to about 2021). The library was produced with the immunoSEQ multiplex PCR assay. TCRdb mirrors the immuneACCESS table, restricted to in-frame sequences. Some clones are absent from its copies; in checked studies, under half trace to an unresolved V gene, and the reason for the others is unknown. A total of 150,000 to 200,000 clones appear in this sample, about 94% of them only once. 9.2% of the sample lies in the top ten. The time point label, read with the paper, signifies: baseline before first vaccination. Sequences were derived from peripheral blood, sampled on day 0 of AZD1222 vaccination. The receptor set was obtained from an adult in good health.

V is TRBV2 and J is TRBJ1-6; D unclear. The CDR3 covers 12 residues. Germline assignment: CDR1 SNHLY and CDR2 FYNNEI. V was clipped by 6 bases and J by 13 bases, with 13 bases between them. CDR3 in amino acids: CASRNPTRPLHF. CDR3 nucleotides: TGTGCCAGCAGGAATCCTACACGGCCCCTCCACTTT.

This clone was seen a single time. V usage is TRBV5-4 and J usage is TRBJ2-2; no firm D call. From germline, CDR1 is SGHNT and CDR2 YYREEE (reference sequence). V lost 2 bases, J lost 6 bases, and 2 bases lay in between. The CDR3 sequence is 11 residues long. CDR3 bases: TGTGCCAGCAGCTTATCCGGGGAGCTGTTTTTT. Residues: CASSLSGELFF.

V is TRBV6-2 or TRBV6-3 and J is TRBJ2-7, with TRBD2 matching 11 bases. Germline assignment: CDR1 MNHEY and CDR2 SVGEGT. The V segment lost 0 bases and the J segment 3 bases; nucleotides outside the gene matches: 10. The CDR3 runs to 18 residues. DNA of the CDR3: TGTGCCAGCAGTTACTCGAATTCAGTAGGGACTAGCGGCTACGAGCAGTACTTC. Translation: CASSYSNSVGTSGYEQYF.

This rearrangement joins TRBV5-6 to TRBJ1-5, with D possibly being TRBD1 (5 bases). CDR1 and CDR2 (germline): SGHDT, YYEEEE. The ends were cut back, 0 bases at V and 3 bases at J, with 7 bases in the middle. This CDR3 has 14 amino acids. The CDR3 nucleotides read TGTGCCAGCAGCTTGGGGGGGACCAATCAGCCCCAGCATTTT. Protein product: CASSLGGTNQPQHF.

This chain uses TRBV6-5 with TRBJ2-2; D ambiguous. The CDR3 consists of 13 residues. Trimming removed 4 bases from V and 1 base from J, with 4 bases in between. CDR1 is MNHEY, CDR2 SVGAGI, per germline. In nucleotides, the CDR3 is TGTGCCAGCAGTTCCGAGAACACCGGGGAGCTGTTTTTT. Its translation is CASSSENTGELFF.

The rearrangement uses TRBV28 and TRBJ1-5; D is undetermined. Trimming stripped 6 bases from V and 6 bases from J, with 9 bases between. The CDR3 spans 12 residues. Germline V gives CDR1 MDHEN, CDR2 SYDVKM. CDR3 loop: CASRQTSQPQHF. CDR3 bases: TGTGCCAGCAGACAGACCAGTCAGCCCCAGCATTTT. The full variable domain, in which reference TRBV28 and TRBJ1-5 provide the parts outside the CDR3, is DVKVTQSSRYLVKRTGEKVFLECVQDMDHENMFWYRQDPGLGLRLIYFSYDVKMKEKGDIPEGYSVSREKKERFSLILESASTNQTSMYLCASRQTSQPQHFGDGTRLSIL.

The CDR3 nucleotides read TGTGCCTGGATGGGTTTGTTTAATTCACCCCTCCACTTT. This gives the protein CAWMGLFNSPLHF. The chain couples TRBV30 to TRBJ1-6; D is ambiguous. V lost 4 bases to trimming and J lost 6 bases, with 10 bases between them. The V gene's germline CDR1 is GTSNPN and CDR2 SVGIG (reference sequence). There are 13 residues in the CDR3.

The CDR3 bases are TGTGCCAGCAGTTATAACCGAAACCTCAATCAGCCCCAGCATTTT. Its protein is CASSYNRNLNQPQHF. V gene TRBV6-5 combines with J gene TRBJ1-5; D not certain. V was shortened by 3 bases and J by 3 bases, with 12 bases between the two germline ends. In germline, CDR1 is MNHEY, CDR2 SVGAGI. This CDR3 has 15 amino acids.